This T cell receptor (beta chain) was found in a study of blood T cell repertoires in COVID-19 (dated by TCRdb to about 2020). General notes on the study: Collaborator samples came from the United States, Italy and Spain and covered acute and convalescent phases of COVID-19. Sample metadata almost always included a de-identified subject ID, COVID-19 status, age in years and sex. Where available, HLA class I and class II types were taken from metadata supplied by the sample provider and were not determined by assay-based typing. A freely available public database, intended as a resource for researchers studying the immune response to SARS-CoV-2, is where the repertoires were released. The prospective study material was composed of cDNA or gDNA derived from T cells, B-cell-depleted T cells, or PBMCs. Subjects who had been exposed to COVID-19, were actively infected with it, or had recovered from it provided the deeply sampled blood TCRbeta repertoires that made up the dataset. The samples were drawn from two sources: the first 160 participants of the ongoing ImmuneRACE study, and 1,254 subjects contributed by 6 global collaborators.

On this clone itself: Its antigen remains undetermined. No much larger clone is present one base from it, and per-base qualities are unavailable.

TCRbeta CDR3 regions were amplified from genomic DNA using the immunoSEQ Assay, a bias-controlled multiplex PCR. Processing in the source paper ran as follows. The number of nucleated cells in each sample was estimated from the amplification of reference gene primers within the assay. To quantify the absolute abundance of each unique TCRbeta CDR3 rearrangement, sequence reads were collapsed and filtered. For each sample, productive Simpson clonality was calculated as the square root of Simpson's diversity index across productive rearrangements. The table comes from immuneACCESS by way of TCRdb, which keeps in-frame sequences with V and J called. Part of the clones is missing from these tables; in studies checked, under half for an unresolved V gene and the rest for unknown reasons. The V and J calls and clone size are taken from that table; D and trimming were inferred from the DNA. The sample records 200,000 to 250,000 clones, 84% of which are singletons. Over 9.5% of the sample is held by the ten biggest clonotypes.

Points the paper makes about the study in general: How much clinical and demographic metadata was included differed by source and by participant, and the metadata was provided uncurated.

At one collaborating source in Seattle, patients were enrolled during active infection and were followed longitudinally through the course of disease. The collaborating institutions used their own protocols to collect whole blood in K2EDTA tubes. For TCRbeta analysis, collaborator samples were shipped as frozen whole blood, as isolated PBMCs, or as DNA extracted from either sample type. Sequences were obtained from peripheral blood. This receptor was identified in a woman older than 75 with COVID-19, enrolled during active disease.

The DNA sequence is as follows: TGTGCCAGCATTCAGGGGTACGAGCAGTACTTC. This is translated as CASIQGYEQYF. The V and J segments used are TRBV28 and TRBJ2-7; possibly the D gene is TRBD1, per 6 matching bases. The CDR3 spans 11 residues, from the cysteine through the phenylalanine. This entry keeps only the CDR3 DNA: 33 bases, framed from base 1. Deletion took 7 bases off V and 4 bases off J, with a span of 8 bases between the germline ends. CDR1 and CDR2 are read off the germline V gene as MDHEN and SYDVKM.